These T cell receptor beta chains were read from a single sample in a study of blood T cells in healthy people across ages. In TCRdb, the 5' RACE reads were re-called with MiXCR into one record per CDR3 protein. The sample includes some 1.5 million distinct CDR3 sequences, 28% seen only once; the top ten take roughly 8%. The sample taken for sequencing was blood. The receptors were sampled from a woman aged 25-40 years in good health. CDR3s include the opening cysteine and the closing phenylalanine or tryptophan. Not every row has a clone size; where given, it reads once, few, many or a size class.

clone_size | j_call | cdr3_length | v_call | cdr3_aa
few | TRBJ1-1 | 14 | TRBV6-5 | CASSLGVLNTEAFF
NA | TRBJ1-5 | 17 | TRBV11-2 | CASSTEGAPPLWQPQHF
NA | TRBJ2-7 | 14 | TRBV11-3 | CASSLGVGDSEQYF
NA | TRBJ2-3 | 16 | TRBV5-1 | CASSLNPPSSTDTQYF
NA | TRBJ1-2 | 17 | TRBV27 | CASSPSRQTGGLYGYTF
few | TRBJ2-3 | 12 | TRBV13 | CASSLSRGQGYF
NA | TRBJ2-3 | 14 | TRBV6-5 | CASRRQGRADTQYF
NA | TRBJ1-3 | 13 | TRBV2 | CASRLDAGNTIYF
NA | TRBJ2-1 | 15 | TRBV19 | CASKPEGTGYNEQFF
few | TRBJ2-7 | 15 | TRBV7-9 | CASSPSGGGHYEQYF
few | TRBJ1-1 | 13 | TRBV18 | CASSPNANTEAFF
NA | TRBJ2-7 | 16 | TRBV3-1 | CASSQRLAGAPYEQYF
few | TRBJ1-2 | 11 | TRBV30 | CAWSTDYGYTF
few | TRBJ2-5 | 15 | TRBV11-1 | CASSFRQAGQETQYF
NA | TRBJ2-1 | 17 | TRBV7-8 | CASSLHRQFGSYNEQFF
few | TRBJ1-2 | 15 | TRBV20-1 | CSATIAGARGYGYTF
NA | TRBJ1-5 | 14 | TRBV21-1 | CASSPRVNNQPQHF
NA | TRBJ2-5 | 16 | TRBV5-6 | CASSSRYSGWEETQYF
NA | TRBJ2-7 | 14 | TRBV7-2 | CASEERGSSYEQYF
NA | TRBJ2-6 | 17 | TRBV12-3/TRBV12-4 | CASSSQGGSSGANVRTF
NA | TRBJ1-5 | 15 | TRBV5-5 | CASSLATQSNQPQHF
NA | TRBJ2-1 | 15 | TRBV7-2 | CASSVGDPRYNEQFF
NA | TRBJ2-1 | 15 | TRBV7-3 | CASSLTGGPSGEQFF
NA | NA | 16 | TRBV23-1 | CASSQFTRGPKETQYF
few | TRBJ2-3 | 17 | TRBV10-2 | CTSSEIDWGGATDTQYF
many | TRBJ2-5 | 15 | TRBV25-1 | CASSDAGTPQETQYF
NA | TRBJ1-4 | 12 | TRBV2 | CASSERENVLFF
NA | TRBJ2-4 | 14 | TRBV5-4 | CASSPDRGSDIQYF
NA | TRBJ1-2 | 14 | TRBV5-1 | CASSALGTDYGYTF
many | TRBJ1-2 | 17 | TRBV27 | CASSESVRGTTNYGYTF
few | TRBJ2-7 | 16 | TRBV5-1 | CASSPGSSGDSYEQYF
many | TRBJ2-7 | 15 | TRBV5-6 | CASSLVGGMSYEQYF
NA | TRBJ2-1 | 17 | TRBV18 | CVSSPGLAGYSYNEQFF
NA | TRBJ2-4 | 16 | TRBV6-5 | CASLGTSGISDTEQYF
NA | TRBJ2-5 | 17 | TRBV6-2/TRBV6-3 | CASSYSQGETITETQYF